This TCR beta chain comes out of a study of cytomegalovirus exposure and HLA in healthy donors. In its sample, this clone was seen once. The primer mix had 60 Vbeta and 13 Jbeta primers. The protocol was immunoSEQ multiplex PCR, while the TCRdb copy is restricted to in-frame clones and leaves out a portion. The data hold 120,000 to 150,000 clones, with 60% to 80% observed a single time. This CDR3 contains 15 residues. Trimming at V came to 4 bases and at J to 5 bases, leaving 8 bases not matched to a gene. Germline CDR1 reads SGHRS; CDR2 reads YFSETQ. Specimen: PBMCs. This clonotype originated in a woman aged 25 to 39 in good health and CMV-seronegative. This chain joins TRBV5-1 and TRBJ1-5, with 8 bases matching TRBD1. The chain's CDR3 is CASSHSGGVDQPQHF. In DNA, the CDR3 is TGCGCCAGCAGCCACTCAGGGGGCGTCGATCAGCCCCAGCATTTT.